The entry below gives a single T cell receptor (beta chain) sequence along with its context. What it binds is not known. The entry originates in a study of shared clonotypes between healthy human individuals. Study in general: Aged 18 to 49, the donors were two women and a few men. Every donor yielded three CD4 naive, three CD4 memory, two CD8 naive and one CD8 memory plate. Study results and limitations: Around 4.7% of naive CD4 clonotypes were shared across four donors.

Looked up from germline, CDR1 is SGHTA and CDR2 is FQGNSA. The CDR3 spans 16 residues. Trimming cost V 4 bases and J 6 bases, with 20 bases left between them. Replicate sorted-subset PCRs were loaded with 150 to 250 ng DNA, about 30,000 T cell genomes. Here immunoSEQ multiplex PCR was the method, and the copy in TCRdb shows in-frame clones only, minus some. The table lists roughly 660,000 clones, around 91% of them singletons. This sequence was found in a man younger than 35 in good health. Some clones in this sample may be carry-over from other donors' samples. Specimen: memory CD8+ T cells from PBMCs. Subset described: CD45RO+ cells pooled with CCR7-negative TemRA cells. The V and J genes are TRBV7-2 and TRBJ2-3, with D unresolved. CDR3 region: CASSSVLEHPLDTQYF. The CDR3 DNA sequence: TGTGCCAGCAGCTCCGTCCTAGAACACCCTTTGGATACGCAGTATTTT.